This TCR beta chain is drawn from a study of blood T cell repertoires in COVID-19. Across the study: Whether acute or convalescent, the COVID-19 samples came from the United States, Italy and Spain. The cDNA or gDNA used as material had been derived from T cells, B-cell-depleted T cells, or PBMCs.

Source study methods: Amplification with reference gene primers provided the estimates of nucleated cell counts. Assay: immunoSEQ multiplex PCR; the TCRdb copy retains only in-frame clones and omits some. The V and J calls and clone size come from that table; D and trimming were worked out from the DNA. The sample lists some 64,000 clones; less than 80% were seen once. V was cut by 1 base and J by 0 bases, with 13 bases left in between. CDR1 is LGHNA, CDR2 YNFKEQ, per germline. The CDR3 sequence is 17 residues long. The V call is TRBV4-2, the J call TRBJ2-1, with D maybe TRBD2 (5 bases). The source material was peripheral blood. The receptor was derived from a man aged 60-69 years with acute or convalescent COVID-19. CDR3 sequence: CASSQAFSETSYNEQFF. The CDR3 nucleotides are TGTGCCAGCAGCCAAGCCTTTAGCGAAACCTCCTACAATGAGCAGTTCTTC.